The rows below give T cell receptor beta chains drawn from one sample of a study of blood T cell repertoires in COVID-19. Method: immunoSEQ multiplex PCR; TCRdb's copy keeps in-frame clones and lacks some. Among nearly 300,000 clones listed, roughly 84% were seen once. Source material: peripheral blood. The receptors originated from a human donor with COVID-19, enrolled during active disease. The donor label of this sample is uncertain. CDR3s include the opening cysteine and the closing phenylalanine or tryptophan. A D gene is named only where the DNA matches it firmly. The size of a clone is reported for some rows only, either as once, few or many, or as a class for expanded clones.

clone_size j_call v_call d_call cdr3_length cdr3_aa cdr3_nt
. TRBJ1-1 TRBV29-1 . 13 CSVERQVDTEAFF TGCAGCGTTGAACGGCAGGTTGACACTGAAGCTTTCTTT
. TRBJ2-7 TRBV28 TRBD1 16 CASSTWTGTEPYEQYF TGTGCCAGCAGTACCTGGACAGGGACTGAGCCTTACGAGCAGTACTTC
. TRBJ2-5 TRBV2 TRBD2 11 CARSGRETQYF TGTGCCCGCAGCGGGAGAGAGACCCAGTACTTC
. TRBJ2-7 TRBV4-1 . 16 CASSHTPRPGAYEQYF TGCGCCAGCAGCCATACCCCCCGGCCCGGAGCCTACGAGCAGTACTTC
many TRBJ1-5 TRBV2 . 12 CASSDPNQPQHF TGTGCCAGCAGTGATCCTAATCAGCCCCAGCATTTT
. TRBJ2-1 TRBV5-6 TRBD2 17 CASSPGLAGGSGVEQFF TGTGCCAGCAGCCCGGGACTAGCGGGAGGTTCAGGCGTTGAGCAGTTCTTC
. TRBJ2-3 TRBV7-2 TRBD2 15 CASSIRLAIRGTQYF TGTGCCAGCAGCATCAGACTAGCCATTCGTGGTACGCAGTATTTT
. TRBJ2-2 TRBV5-6 . 14 CASSPDSNTGELFF TGTGCCAGCAGTCCTGACTCGAACACCGGGGAGCTGTTTTTT
. TRBJ2-7 TRBV19 . 15 CASSIDGGRSYEQYF TGTGCCAGTAGTATAGATGGCGGGCGCTCCTACGAGCAGTACTTC
once TRBJ1-1 TRBV27 . 15 CASTRTAFMNTEAFF TGTGCCAGCACCCGGACAGCCTTCATGAACACTGAAGCTTTCTTT
few TRBJ1-6 TRBV7-9 TRBD1 15 CASSLRQGDNSPLHF TGTGCCAGCAGCTTGAGACAGGGAGATAATTCACCCCTCCACTTT
. TRBJ2-5 TRBV30 TRBD2 15 CAWSVRTSGSGTQYF TGTGCCTGGAGTGTAAGGACTAGCGGGAGTGGGACCCAGTACTTC
. TRBJ2-7 TRBV6-5 . 13 CASSFGSSYEQYF TGTGCCAGCAGTTTCGGGTCTTCCTACGAGCAGTACTTC
. TRBJ1-1 TRBV24-1 TRBD1 13 CATLTGNFTEAFF TGTGCCACCCTGACAGGGAATTTTACTGAAGCTTTCTTT
. TRBJ1-1 TRBV29-1 TRBD1 14 CSVGQGSTNTEAFF TGCAGCGTGGGACAGGGGAGTACGAACACTGAAGCTTTCTTT
. TRBJ2-1 TRBV18 TRBD2 15 CASSPRTSGTDEQFF TGTGCCAGCTCACCGCGGACTAGCGGGACCGATGAGCAGTTCTTC
once TRBJ1-6 TRBV5-8 TRBD1 18 CASILTWGDSSYNSPLHF TGTGCCAGCATCCTCACCTGGGGGGACAGCTCCTATAATTCACCCCTCCACTTT
. TRBJ2-2 TRBV19 . 15 CASSPGTGRTGELFF TGTGCCAGTAGCCCCGGGACGGGGAGGACCGGGGAGCTGTTTTTT
. TRBJ1-1 TRBV20-1 . 11 CSAPGPVEAFF TGCAGTGCCCCTGGGCCAGTTGAAGCTTTCTTT
. TRBJ1-6 TRBV25-1 . 12 CASSIRNSPLHF TGTGCCAGCAGTATCAGGAATTCACCCCTCCACTTT
once TRBJ2-1 TRBV28 . 14 CASSRASSYNEQFF TGTGCCAGCAGCAGGGCGAGCTCCTACAATGAGCAGTTCTTC
. TRBJ2-2 TRBV19 TRBD1 15 CASSTGRGQTGELFF TGTGCCAGTAGTACTGGCAGGGGGCAAACCGGGGAGCTGTTTTTT
. TRBJ2-7 TRBV28 TRBD1 16 CASSSRGGADFYEQYF TGTGCCAGCAGTTCCCGAGGGGGCGCAGATTTCTACGAGCAGTACTTC
. TRBJ2-2 TRBV25-1 . 11 CASQNTGELFF TGTGCCAGCCAGAACACCGGGGAGCTGTTTTTT
few TRBJ2-5 TRBV6-2/TRBV6-3 TRBD1 16 CASSYWGRGRRETQYF TGTGCCAGCAGTTACTGGGGCAGGGGGCGCAGGGAGACCCAGTACTTC
. TRBJ2-3 TRBV11-3 . 14 CASSLSGSTDTQYF TGTGCCAGCAGCTTATCGGGGAGCACAGATACGCAGTATTTT
. TRBJ1-6 TRBV30 . 13 CAWRDSYNSPLHF TGTGCCTGGAGGGACAGTTATAATTCACCCCTCCACTTT
. TRBJ2-5 TRBV5-6 . 13 CASSFGFQETQYF TGTGCCAGCAGCTTCGGTTTCCAAGAGACCCAGTACTTC
once TRBJ2-7 TRBV18 TRBD1 15 CASSRDRVGSYEQYF TGTGCCAGCTCACGTGACAGGGTAGGTTCCTACGAGCAGTACTTC
. TRBJ2-3 TRBV7-2 TRBD2 17 CASSPRTSGRAADTQYF TGTGCCAGCAGCCCGCGGACTAGCGGGAGGGCCGCGGATACGCAGTATTTT
. TRBJ1-6 TRBV21-1 . 18 CASSKGTGESSYNSPLHF TGTGCCAGCAGCAAAGGGACAGGGGAGAGCTCCTATAATTCACCCCTCCACTTT
. TRBJ2-5 TRBV2 TRBD2 14 CASEPGLAGETQYF TGTGCCAGCGAGCCGGGACTAGCGGGAGAGACCCAGTACTTC
. TRBJ1-2 TRBV4-3 TRBD1 17 CASSHYYTGTGGAGYTF TGCGCCAGCAGCCACTATTATACCGGGACAGGGGGCGCGGGCTACACCTTC
few TRBJ2-2 TRBV3-1/TRBV3-2 TRBD1 15 CASSQTGPNTGELFF TGTGCCAGCAGCCAGACAGGGCCGAACACCGGGGAGCTGTTTTTT
. TRBJ2-7 TRBV5-1 . 15 CASSLAPPSSYEQYF TGCGCCAGCAGCTTGGCTCCGCCTAGCTCCTACGAGCAGTACTTC
once TRBJ2-7 TRBV11-2 TRBD1 15 CASSFWTGDSYEQYF TGTGCCAGCAGCTTCTGGACAGGGGACTCCTACGAGCAGTACTTC
. TRBJ2-3 TRBV12-5 . 16 CASGLVRASGPDTQYF TGTGCTAGTGGTTTGGTACGCGCTTCGGGTCCGGATACGCAGTATTTT
. TRBJ1-1 TRBV28 . 12 CASSLTNTEAFF TGTGCCAGCAGTTTAACAAACACTGAAGCTTTCTTT
few TRBJ1-1 TRBV18 . 15 CASSPRQGKDTEAFF TGTGCCAGCTCACCCAGGCAGGGAAAGGACACTGAAGCTTTCTTT
few TRBJ2-3 TRBV28 . 19 CASSFGQGDSGSNADTQYF TGTGCCAGCAGTTTCGGACAGGGGGATAGCGGGAGTAACGCAGATACGCAGTATTTT
. TRBJ2-2 TRBV7-9 TRBD2 19 CASPPGLAGGRVSTGELFF TGTGCCAGCCCTCCGGGACTAGCGGGAGGAAGGGTCTCGACCGGGGAGCTGTTTTTT
once TRBJ2-7 TRBV28 TRBD1 15 CASTRPGQGSSEQYF TGTGCCAGCACCAGACCGGGACAGGGATCCTCCGAGCAGTACTTC